One T cell receptor beta chain is described in this entry. The antigen remains unidentified. Data came from immunoSEQ multiplex PCR; TCRdb stores just in-frame clones and leaves some out. The profile shows around 16,000 clones, about 90% of them singletons. This entry is derived from a study of T cell clonotyping in hematopoietic cell transplantation. Study results and limitations: Pathologically expanded recipient clonotypes increased progressively from day 30 to day 180 as diversity fell. Broader posttransplant TCR repertoire diversity was predicted by graft donor and pretransplant recipient Inverse Simpson Index values. No sorting was done, leaving CD4 and CD8 contributions mixed.

The CDR3 runs 16 residues. Germline V CDR1 and CDR2: MGHDK, SYGVNS. Trimming shortened V by 1 base and J by 4 bases, and 13 bases separated the two germline ends. This sequence originates from a middle-aged man in good health. Some clones in this sample may be carry-over from other donors' samples. Sequenced sample: peripheral blood mononuclear cells. V usage is TRBV25-1 and J usage is TRBJ1-4, with a tentative D call TRBD1 (6 bases). CDR3 sequence (DNA): TGTGCCAGCAGTGAATGGGGGGGCCGATTTAATGAAAAACTGTTTTTT. As protein: CASSEWGGRFNEKLFF.